This is a list of T cell receptor beta chains from one sample in a study of blood T cell repertoires in COVID-19. Produced via immunoSEQ multiplex PCR; TCRdb's table is partial and in-frame only. The table lists hundreds of thousands of clones, around nine tenths of them singletons. Input material: PBMCs or T cells enriched from blood (not recorded which). The receptors were gathered from a woman in her forties who had recovered from COVID-19. Each CDR3 is given with its conserved first and last residue. A D gene is named only where the DNA matches it firmly. Size tells how often a clone was seen (once, few, many) or the class of an expanded clone, and some rows leave it out.

j_call clone_size d_call v_call cdr3_aa cdr3_nt
TRBJ1-3 . TRBD1 TRBV7-6 CASSYRQGINSGNTIYF TGTGCCAGCAGCTATCGACAGGGGATTAACTCTGGAAACACCATATATTTT
TRBJ2-3 . . TRBV14 CASSQGRERAFTDTQYF TGTGCCAGCAGCCAAGGGAGGGAGCGAGCCTTCACAGATACGCAGTATTTT
TRBJ2-5 once TRBD2 TRBV30 CAWSVPRGRLRETQYF TGTGCCTGGAGTGTACCGCGCGGGAGATTACGGGAGACCCAGTACTTC
TRBJ2-7 . . TRBV27 CASSRPGTSIVEQYF TGTGCCAGCAGCCGCCCCGGGACTTCGATCGTCGAGCAGTACTTC
TRBJ2-1 . TRBD2 TRBV11-3 CASSFRAGGTNEQFF TGTGCCAGCAGCTTTAGAGCGGGAGGGACCAATGAGCAGTTCTTC
TRBJ2-5 . TRBD2 TRBV6-5 CASSTPGLREETQYF TGTGCCAGCAGCACCCCGGGACTAAGGGAAGAGACCCAGTACTTC
TRBJ1-5 . . TRBV10-1 CASNGGGGGPQHF TGCGCCAGCAATGGCGGGGGGGGAGGGCCCCAGCATTTT
TRBJ2-1 . TRBD2 TRBV11-3 CASSLSGRTDEQFF TGTGCCAGCAGCTTGAGCGGGAGGACCGATGAGCAGTTCTTC
TRBJ2-7 . TRBD1 TRBV2 CASRRGQPYEQYF TGTGCCAGCCGAAGGGGACAGCCCTACGAGCAGTACTTC
TRBJ1-2 . . TRBV7-9 CASSFLGAAGYTF TGTGCCAGCAGCTTTCTGGGGGCCGCTGGCTACACCTTC
TRBJ1-3 . . TRBV19 CASSIAGAGNTIYF TGTGCCAGTAGTATAGCCGGAGCCGGAAACACCATATATTTT
TRBJ2-2 . . TRBV9 CASSVVPGGAPGELFF TGTGCCAGCAGCGTAGTCCCAGGTGGGGCCCCCGGGGAGCTGTTTTTT
TRBJ2-7 . TRBD2 TRBV18 CASSPPQTRLASNYEQYF TGTGCCAGCTCACCACCCCAGACCAGACTAGCGAGCAATTACGAGCAGTACTTC
TRBJ2-7 . TRBD2 TRBV7-4 CASSLAGGTYEQYF TGTGCCAGCAGCTTAGCGGGGGGGACCTACGAGCAGTACTTC
TRBJ2-7 . TRBD1 TRBV10-3 CAISWDRAYGQYF TGTGCCATCAGTTGGGACAGGGCATACGGGCAGTACTTC
TRBJ1-4 . . TRBV28 CASSFQGTEKLFF TGTGCCAGCAGTTTTCAGGGTACGGAAAAACTGTTTTTT
TRBJ1-3 . . TRBV6-5 CASSYGGSGNTIYF TGTGCCAGCAGTTACGGGGGCTCTGGGAACACCATATATTTT
TRBJ1-1 . . TRBV27 CASSPRPVLEGFTEAFF TGTGCCAGCAGTCCACGCCCTGTTCTAGAGGGCTTCACTGAAGCTTTCTTT
TRBJ2-7 . . TRBV11-2 CASSLVSREQYF TGTGCCAGCAGCTTAGTCTCGCGCGAGCAGTACTTC
TRBJ2-2 . TRBD2 TRBV10-3 CAISEGGRSTGELFF TGTGCCATCAGTGAAGGCGGGAGATCTACCGGGGAGCTGTTTTTT
TRBJ1-2 . TRBD1 TRBV28 CASSLKGRGQSGGYTF TGTGCCAGCAGTTTAAAGGGCAGGGGACAGTCCGGGGGCTACACCTTC
TRBJ2-5 . . TRBV7-9 CASSLALGGQETQYF TGTGCCAGCAGCTTAGCGCTTGGCGGGCAAGAGACCCAGTACTTC
TRBJ1-2 . . TRBV7-9 CASSLSGSGGNSGGYTF TGTGCCAGCAGCTTATCCGGTAGCGGGGGTAATTCTGGTGGCTACACCTTC
TRBJ1-2 . TRBD1 TRBV7-2 CASTETGDYGYTF TGTGCCAGCACCGAGACAGGGGACTATGGCTACACCTTC
TRBJ2-7 once TRBD2 TRBV28 CASNQKRDPYEQYF TGTGCCAGCAACCAGAAGCGGGATCCCTACGAGCAGTACTTC
TRBJ2-4 . TRBD2 TRBV19 CASSTRLAGNIQYF TGTGCCAGTAGTACCCGACTAGCGGGAAACATTCAGTACTTC
TRBJ2-1 . TRBD2 TRBV19 CASGFGGSSYNEQFF TGTGCCAGTGGCTTTGGCGGGAGCTCCTACAATGAGCAGTTCTTC
TRBJ1-3 . TRBD1 TRBV11-2 CASSSRDRRGNTIYF TGTGCCAGCAGCTCCCGGGACAGACGCGGAAACACCATATATTTT
TRBJ1-2 . TRBD1 TRBV19 CASSTTTGPGYTF TGTGCCAGTAGTACAACGACAGGGCCCGGCTACACCTTC
TRBJ2-1 . . TRBV7-3 CASSLSGTGNEQFF TGTGCCAGCAGCTTATCCGGGACTGGCAATGAGCAGTTCTTC
TRBJ2-3 . . TRBV27 CASSPPPGDTQYF TGTGCCAGCAGTCCGCCCCCCGGAGATACGCAGTATTTT
TRBJ2-3 . . TRBV3-1/TRBV3-2 CASSQTRSGTRGSATQYF TGTGCCAGCAGCCAAACGAGGAGCGGTACTAGAGGTTCAGCTACGCAGTATTTT
TRBJ2-7 few TRBD1 TRBV15 CATSRDVSVFMGQGYEQYF TGTGCCACCAGCAGAGATGTAAGCGTGTTTATGGGACAGGGCTACGAGCAGTACTTC
TRBJ2-7 . . TRBV7-8 CASSQSSYEQYF TGTGCCAGCAGCCAGAGCTCCTACGAGCAGTACTTC
TRBJ2-7 . TRBD2 TRBV7-2 CASTPSGTYEQYF TGTGCCAGCACCCCTAGCGGGACTTACGAGCAGTACTTC
TRBJ2-7 . TRBD1 TRBV29-1 CSAQTGNFPNEQYF TGCAGCGCTCAGACAGGGAATTTCCCTAACGAGCAGTACTTC
TRBJ2-7 . . TRBV10-3 CAITSGDLYEQYF TGTGCCATCACGTCGGGAGATCTCTACGAGCAGTACTTC
TRBJ2-7 . TRBD2 TRBV6-5 CASSYSSGLAGLEQYF TGTGCCAGCAGTTACTCGAGCGGACTAGCGGGCCTCGAGCAGTACTTC
TRBJ1-6 . TRBD1 TRBV3-1/TRBV3-2 CASSQVGRGKGSPLHF TGTGCCAGCAGCCAGGTGGGCAGGGGGAAGGGGTCACCCCTCCACTTT
TRBJ1-1 . . TRBV27 CASSWGRNTEAFF TGTGCCAGCAGCTGGGGCCGCAACACTGAAGCTTTCTTT
TRBJ2-7 . . TRBV15 CATSRVSGISPAEQYF TGTGCCACCAGCAGAGTTAGCGGAATCTCACCGGCCGAGCAGTACTTC
TRBJ2-5 . . TRBV13 CASSPSRTAGREETQYF TGTGCCAGCAGTCCTTCCCGGACAGCCGGACGGGAAGAGACCCAGTACTTC
TRBJ2-5 . . TRBV27 CASSLNGDTSQETQYF TGTGCCAGCAGTTTAAATGGGGACACTTCTCAAGAGACCCAGTACTTC
TRBJ1-1 . . TRBV7-3 CASSPLFSVVSLAFF TGTGCCAGCAGCCCCCTGTTTAGTGTGGTCTCCTTAGCTTTCTTT
TRBJ2-2 . . TRBV7-2 CASSPQVINTGELFF TGTGCCAGCAGCCCTCAGGTGATAAACACCGGGGAGCTGTTTTTT
TRBJ2-7 . . TRBV11-1 CASSVGRLAYTYEQYF TGTGCCAGCAGCGTGGGTAGGCTAGCTTACACCTACGAGCAGTACTTC
TRBJ1-2 . TRBD1 TRBV4-2 CASSQEIQGAVDGYTF TGTGCCAGCAGCCAAGAGATTCAGGGGGCGGTTGATGGCTACACCTTC
TRBJ2-7 . TRBD2 TRBV9 CASSVDNSGRDEQYF TGTGCCAGCAGCGTAGATAATAGCGGGAGGGACGAGCAGTACTTC
TRBJ2-1 . . TRBV14 CASSFRQTYNEQFF TGTGCCAGCAGCTTCCGACAGACCTACAATGAGCAGTTCTTC
TRBJ1-6 . TRBD1 TRBV5-8 CASSTGQGYNSPLHF TGTGCCAGCAGCACCGGACAGGGCTATAATTCACCCCTCCACTTT
TRBJ1-5 . . TRBV28 CASSLNSVLQPQHF TGTGCCAGCAGTCTAAACAGTGTACTTCAGCCCCAGCATTTT
TRBJ2-1 . TRBD2 TRBV28 CAGSSGTSGRNEQFF TGTGCCGGGTCGTCCGGGACTAGCGGGAGAAATGAGCAGTTCTTC
TRBJ1-4 once . TRBV12-3/TRBV12-4 CASRSEGKLFF TGTGCCAGCCGGAGCGAGGGAAAACTGTTTTTT
TRBJ2-3 many . TRBV12-3/TRBV12-4 CASDGGDTQYF TGTGCCAGCGATGGCGGAGATACGCAGTATTTT
TRBJ2-3 . . TRBV20-1 CSAPRVDTQYF TGCAGTGCCCCTCGGGTGGATACGCAGTATTTT
TRBJ1-1 once . TRBV7-9 CASSLTVNTEAFF TGTGCCAGCAGCCTGACTGTGAACACTGAAGCTTTCTTT
TRBJ1-1 . TRBD1 TRBV12-3/TRBV12-4 CASRGQGMGQAFF TGTGCCAGCAGGGGACAGGGGATGGGGCAAGCTTTCTTT
TRBJ1-2 once . TRBV5-6 CASSLGERDTSGYGYTF TGTGCCAGCAGCTTGGGGGAAAGGGACACCTCCGGCTATGGCTACACCTTC
TRBJ1-5 once . TRBV27 CASARNKGAISNQPQHF TGTGCCAGCGCCCGGAACAAGGGAGCGATTAGCAATCAGCCCCAGCATTTT